This T cell receptor (beta chain) was sequenced for a study of human T cells and chemical hapten exposure. Losses at the gene ends were 0 bases for V and 3 bases for J; bases not matched to a gene: 2. CDR3 length equals 14 residues. Germline CDR1 and CDR2: MNHEY and SVGAGI. Using its own MiXCR run on the RACE reads, TCRdb lists one record per CDR3 protein. Counted here are some 49,000 distinct CDR3 sequences, 9% to 9.5% occurring once; the ten biggest clones make up around 4%. Time point here: patch test 1, 2 weeks after DPC sensitization. Treatment reported: therapeutic diphenylcyclopropenone sensitization with weekly scalp DPC.

This specimen was whole blood, taken in connection with sensitization to the hapten diphenylcyclopropenone (DPC). This chain links TRBV6-5 with TRBJ2-7; 7 nucleotides align to TRBD2. This TCR came from a woman aged 50 to 65 with alopecia areata. Some clones in this sample may be carry-over from other donors' samples. The CDR3 is CASSYSGGVYEQYF. CDR3 bases: TGTGCCAGCAGTTACTCGGGAGGGGTCTACGAGCAGTACTTC.